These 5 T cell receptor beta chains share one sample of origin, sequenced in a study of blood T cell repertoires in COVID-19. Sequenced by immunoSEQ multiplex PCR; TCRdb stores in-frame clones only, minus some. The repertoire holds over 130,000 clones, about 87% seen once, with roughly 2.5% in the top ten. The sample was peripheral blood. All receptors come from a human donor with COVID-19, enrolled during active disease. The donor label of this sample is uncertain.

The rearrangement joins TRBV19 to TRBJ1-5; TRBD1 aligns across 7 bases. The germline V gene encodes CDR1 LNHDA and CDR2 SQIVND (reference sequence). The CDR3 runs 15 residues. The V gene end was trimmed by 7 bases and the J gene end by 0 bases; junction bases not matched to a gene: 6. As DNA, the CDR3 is TGTGCCAGTAAGGACAGGATCTATAGCAATCAGCCCCAGCATTTT. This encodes CASKDRIYSNQPQHF.

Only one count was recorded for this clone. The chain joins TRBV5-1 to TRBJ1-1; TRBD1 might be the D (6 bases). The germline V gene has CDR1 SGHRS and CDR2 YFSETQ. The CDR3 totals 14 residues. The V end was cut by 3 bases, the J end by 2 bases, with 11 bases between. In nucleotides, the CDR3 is TGCGCCAGCAGCTCCGGGACATTCAACACTGAAGCTTTCTTT. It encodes CASSSGTFNTEAFF.

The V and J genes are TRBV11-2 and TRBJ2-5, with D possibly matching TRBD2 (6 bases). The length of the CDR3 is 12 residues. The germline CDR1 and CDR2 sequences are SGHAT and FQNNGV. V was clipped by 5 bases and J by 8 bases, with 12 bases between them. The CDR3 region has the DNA TGTGCCAGCAGCGATGGGAGGCACACCCAGTACTTC. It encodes CASSDGRHTQYF.

CDR3 DNA sequence: TGTGCCAGCAGCTTGGGGATAGGGAGAAGTGGCAATCAGCCCCAGCATTTT. Protein: CASSLGIGRSGNQPQHF. The rearrangement joins TRBV5-5 to TRBJ1-5; D unresolved. This CDR3 spans 17 amino acids. Germline V gene data show CDR1 as SGHKS and CDR2 as YYEKEE (reference sequence). The germline V and J ends were trimmed by 0 bases and 2 bases, with 15 bases remaining between them.

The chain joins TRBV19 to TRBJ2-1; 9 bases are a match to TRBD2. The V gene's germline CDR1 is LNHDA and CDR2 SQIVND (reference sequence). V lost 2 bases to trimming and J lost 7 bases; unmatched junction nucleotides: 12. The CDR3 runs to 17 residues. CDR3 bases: TGTGCCAGTAGTATAAGGGGACTAGCTCGTGGGCCGAATGAGCAGTTCTTC. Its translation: CASSIRGLARGPNEQFF.